This passage covers 22 T cell receptor beta chains from one sample sequenced in a study of T cells in localized non-small cell lung cancer. The method was immunoSEQ multiplex PCR; TCRdb's version includes in-frame clones alone and lacks a portion of them. The sample has fewer than 100,000 clones, approximately 88% seen once; the top ten hold around 14%. This material consisted of peripheral blood, taken before any cancer treatment. These receptors all come from a man aged 35 to 70 with stage I squamous cell lung carcinoma.

The DNA for the CDR3 is TGTGCCAGCAGCCGAACCGGGACAGGGTCGATCGCGGACACTGAAGCTTTCTTT. It is translated as CASSRTGTGSIADTEAFF. This chain joins TRBV7-9 and TRBJ1-1, with 9 bases aligning to TRBD1. V was pared by 5 bases and J by 3 bases, with 16 bases of the junction left unmatched. Germline V gene lookup returns CDR1 SEHNR and CDR2 FQNEAQ (reference sequence). This CDR3 is built from 18 residues. Together with reference TRBV7-9 and TRBJ1-1, the CDR3 gives the full variable domain: DTGVSQNPRHKITKRGQNVTFRCDPISEHNRLYWYRQTLGQGPEFLTYFQNEAQLEKSRLLSDRFSAERPKGSFSTLEIQRTEQGDSAMYLCASSRTGTGSIADTEAFFGQGTRLTVV.

J is TRBJ2-5 and V is TRBV6-5; D possibly matches TRBD1 or TRBD2 (6 bases each). CDR1 is MNHEY, CDR2 SVGAGI, per germline. V was shortened by 10 bases and J by 1 base, with 13 bases between the two germline ends. This CDR3 has 13 residues. The CDR3 DNA reads TGTGCCACAGCCCCGGGGGCCCAAGAGACCCAGTACTTC. Residues: CATAPGAQETQYF.

The chain uses TRBV15 and TRBJ2-1, with D uncertain. The germline V gene encodes CDR1 LNHNV and CDR2 YYDKDF (reference sequence). V lost 0 bases and J 5 bases, leaving 5 bases between the germline ends. The CDR3 totals 13 residues. CDR3 residues: CATSREGHNEQFF. CDR3 sequence (DNA): TGTGCCACCAGCAGAGAGGGCCACAATGAGCAGTTCTTC.

This clone appeared a single time. V and J are TRBV15 and TRBJ2-5, with D tentatively TRBD1 (5 bases). This CDR3 is built from 15 residues. Germline assignment: CDR1 LNHNV and CDR2 YYDKDF (reference sequence). Between the trimmed V and J ends, which lost 0 bases and 3 bases, there was a span of 11 bases. This CDR3 is CATSRDGAAKETQYF. The CDR3 bases are TGTGCCACCAGCAGAGATGGGGCAGCCAAAGAGACCCAGTACTTC.

This chain links TRBV5-1 with TRBJ2-2, with TRBD2 matching 10 bases. CDR3 length: 16 amino acids. Germline CDR1 and CDR2: SGHRS and YFSETQ. J lost 3 bases, V lost 0 bases, and 2 bases had no gene match. DNA for the CDR3: TGCGCCAGCAGCTTGGAACTAGCGGGGTACACCGGGGAGCTGTTTTTT. It codes for CASSLELAGYTGELFF.

The rearrangement links TRBV5-6 to TRBJ1-1, with no clear D. CDR1 is SGHDT, CDR2 YYEEEE, per germline. The CDR3 has 15 amino acids. V was clipped by 3 bases and J by 6 bases, with 18 bases between them. The CDR3 sequence: CASSSGPTGIPEAFF. As DNA, the CDR3 is TGTGCCAGCAGCTCTGGACCGACGGGGATCCCTGAAGCTTTCTTT.

The gene calls are TRBV2 and TRBJ1-5; D is ambiguous. The ends were cut back, 6 bases at V and 6 bases at J, with 12 bases in the middle. The CDR3 extends over 13 amino acids. Germline assignment: CDR1 SNHLY and CDR2 FYNNEI. The CDR3 DNA is TGTGCCAGCAGGGGAGGGAGGGCTCAGCCCCAGCATTTT. It translates to CASRGGRAQPQHF.

The chain couples TRBV5-1 to TRBJ1-5; no definite D call. CDR1 and CDR2 from the germline V gene are SGHRS and YFSETQ. The CDR3 runs to 15 residues. Trimming took 6 bases from V and 0 from J, leaving 13 bases between them. The CDR3 sequence: CASKNSLDSNQPQHF. Written as DNA, the CDR3 is TGCGCCAGCAAAAATTCCTTGGATAGCAATCAGCCCCAGCATTTT. Full variable domain (rest looked up from reference TRBV5-1 and TRBJ1-5): KAGVTQTPRYLIKTRGQQVTLSCSPISGHRSVSWYQQTPGQGLQFLFEYFSETQRNKGNFPGRFSGRQFSNSRSEMNVSTLELGDSALYLCASKNSLDSNQPQHFGDGTRLSIL.

In regard to this clone: The CDR3 carries no conserved terminal phenylalanine or tryptophan, so it likely arises from a read error. The DNA is omitted, as the CDR3 cannot be located on it reliably, and the CDR3 follows TCRdb's listing. The J gene is TRBJ1-1, the V gene TRBV6-5. The CDR3 is 11 amino acids in total, end residues counted. Germline assignment: CDR1 MNHEY and CDR2 SVGAGI. CDR3 protein: CASREGEGVSI.

The chain carries TRBV7-2 and TRBJ2-1; D unclear. V was trimmed by 5 bases and J by 13 bases, leaving 21 bases between them. Germline V gives CDR1 SGHTA, CDR2 FQGNSA. The CDR3 is 14 amino acids. As DNA, the CDR3 is TGTGCCAGCAGCCTCCGAGTCGCCAGCATCGGTCAGTTCTTC. Translated, it gives CASSLRVASIGQFF.

The V and J genes are TRBV2 and TRBJ1-2; D gene ambiguous. Trimming stripped 6 bases from V and 8 bases from J, with 13 bases between. In germline, CDR1 is SNHLY, CDR2 FYNNEI. This CDR3 has 12 residues. DNA of the CDR3: TGTGCCAGCAGGGGCCCCGGAGGCGGCTACACCTTC. Amino acids: CASRGPGGGYTF.

The rearrangement joins TRBV6-4 to TRBJ2-3; no clear D. Germline V gene sequence: CDR1 MRHNA, CDR2 SNTAGT. CDR3 length equals 15 residues. With 5 bases removed from V and 2 bases from J, the gap between germline ends came to 14 bases. This CDR3 is CASSMNFGVTDTQYF. CDR3 DNA: TGTGCCAGCAGTATGAACTTTGGGGTCACAGATACGCAGTATTTT.

The V and J genes are TRBV18 and TRBJ2-6, with 7 bases that match TRBD1. CDR1 and CDR2 (germline): KGHSH, LQKENI. The CDR3 is 19 amino acids. J lost 4 bases, V lost 4 bases, and 16 bases had no gene match. CDR3 nucleotide sequence: TGTGCCAGCTCACTTTTCCCCGGGACAGTCCAAACCGGGGCCAACGTCCTGACTTTC. Translating it yields CASSLFPGTVQTGANVLTF.

The J gene is TRBJ1-2, the V gene TRBV5-8, with D possibly TRBD1 on 5 matching bases. This CDR3 is 15 amino acids long. The germline CDR1 and CDR2 sequences are SGHTS and YDEGEE. V was pared by 3 bases and J by 0 bases, with 12 bases between. CDR3 bases: TGTGCCAGCAGCTCGAGACAGACGACTAACTATGGCTACACCTTC. Amino acids: CASSSRQTTNYGYTF.

This clone was found once. V usage is TRBV5-1 and J usage is TRBJ2-3, with TRBD2 matching over 7 bases. The CDR3 totals 14 residues. Trimming took 4 bases from V and 2 from J; bases not matched to a gene: 4. Germline assignment: CDR1 SGHRS and CDR2 YFSETQ. The CDR3: CASSGGGSTDTQYF. The CDR3, as DNA: TGCGCCAGCAGCGGCGGGGGATCCACAGATACGCAGTATTTT.

The chain links TRBV5-1 to TRBJ1-6; no definite D call. Trimming left V 0 bases short and J 7 bases short, with 14 bases between. The CDR3 consists of 16 residues. Germline CDR1 and CDR2: SGHRS and YFSETQ. CDR3 region: CASSLGEVSFNSPLHF. CDR3 in DNA: TGCGCCAGCAGCTTGGGAGAGGTCAGTTTCAATTCACCCCTCCACTTT. The full variable domain, completed using reference TRBV5-1 and TRBJ1-6, is KAGVTQTPRYLIKTRGQQVTLSCSPISGHRSVSWYQQTPGQGLQFLFEYFSETQRNKGNFPGRFSGRQFSNSRSEMNVSTLELGDSALYLCASSLGEVSFNSPLHFGNGTRLTVT.

Comment on this clone: Other nucleotide sequences from this sample produce the same CDR3. The genes are TRBV5-8 and TRBJ1-5; maybe TRBD1 (5 bases). This CDR3 is 14 amino acids long. Germline V CDR1 and CDR2: SGHTS, YDEGEE. Between the trimmed V and J ends, which lost 4 bases and 4 bases, there was a span of 12 bases. Here the CDR3 reads CASSRRDGNQPQHF. The CDR3 DNA follows: TGTGCCAGCAGCCGCCGGGACGGTAATCAGCCCCAGCATTTT.

This clone was counted a single time. The J gene is TRBJ1-5, the V gene TRBV30; no firm D call. Germline V CDR1 and CDR2: GTSNPN, SVGIG (reference sequence). CDR3 size: 13 residues. Deletions cut 4 bases from V and 2 bases from J, with 9 bases between. CDR3 region: CAWTNRGNQPQHF. Written as DNA, the CDR3 is TGTGCCTGGACCAACCGGGGCAATCAGCCCCAGCATTTT.

The chain uses TRBV6-5 and TRBJ2-3; D unresolved. The CDR3 loop spans 15 amino acids. CDR1 and CDR2 from the germline V gene are MNHEY and SVGAGI. The V and J ends lost 4 bases and 0 bases respectively, with 11 bases between them. The CDR3 nucleotides read TGTGCCAGCAGTTCACGGACCCCAAGCACAGATACGCAGTATTTT. Protein sequence: CASSSRTPSTDTQYF.

The rearrangement joins TRBV4-2 to TRBJ2-3; 7 nucleotides line up with TRBD1. CDR1 is LGHNA, CDR2 YNFKEQ, per germline. Germline trimming cut 4 bases from V and 4 bases from J; bases unmatched to any gene: 8. There are 15 residues in the CDR3. The CDR3 spells CASSRGNRGPDTQYF. The CDR3 DNA sequence: TGTGCCAGCAGCCGGGGTAACAGGGGCCCAGATACGCAGTATTTT.

This chain uses TRBV5-4 with TRBJ1-1; D remains unclear. The CDR3 has 14 residues. Trimming left V 0 bases short and J 4 bases short, with 10 bases between. Germline V lookup: CDR1 SGHNT, CDR2 YYREEE (reference sequence). The CDR3, as DNA: TGTGCCAGCAGCTTGGCGTCTCCTTTCACTGAAGCTTTCTTT. It is translated as CASSLASPFTEAFF.

The chain employs TRBV6-1 and TRBJ2-7; D is uncertain. The ends were cut back, 4 bases at V and 3 bases at J, with 7 bases in the middle. This CDR3 comprises 12 residues. The germline CDR1 and CDR2 sequences are MNHNS and SASEGT. This CDR3 is CASSARNYEQYF. DNA of the CDR3: TGTGCCAGCAGTGCCCGGAACTACGAGCAGTACTTC.